Following are 9 T cell receptor beta chains from one sample sequenced in a study of multiple sclerosis patients with progressive multifocal leukoencephalopathy. Indicated time point: time of PML onset. Clones were sequenced by immunoSEQ multiplex PCR, and TCRdb holds only the in-frame ones, with some missing. Of about 30,000 clones in the sample, about 88% were seen once. Source: PBMCs, taken from a patient treated with natalizumab. The receptor source for this set is a human donor with progressive multifocal leukoencephalopathy.

This chain uses TRBV7-9 with TRBJ2-1; possibly TRBD2 for D (7 bases). The CDR3 contains 18 residues. Germline CDR1 is SEHNR and CDR2 is FQNEAQ (reference sequence). Trimming took 5 bases from V and 0 from J, leaving 20 bases between them. The CDR3 reads CASSPDRGRVYSYNEQFF. DNA for the CDR3: TGTGCCAGCAGCCCTGATAGGGGGAGGGTATACTCCTACAATGAGCAGTTCTTC.

This chain uses TRBV6-5 with TRBJ2-1; 8 bases agree with TRBD2. V lost 2 bases to trimming and J lost 5 bases; unmatched junction nucleotides: 5. The length of the CDR3 is 15 residues. In germline, CDR1 is MNHEY, CDR2 SVGAGI. CDR3 DNA sequence: TGTGCCAGCAGTTACGCGGGAGGAGCGAACAATGAGCAGTTCTTC. Residues: CASSYAGGANNEQFF.

The J gene is TRBJ2-2, the V gene TRBV10-3; possible D gene TRBD2, 6 bases. CDR1 ENHRY and CDR2 SYGVKD come from the germline V gene. The length of the CDR3 is 14 residues. The V end lost 4 bases, the J end lost 1 base, and 7 bases lay between the germline ends. The CDR3 region is CAISVAENTGELFF. DNA for the CDR3: TGTGCCATCAGTGTAGCGGAGAACACCGGGGAGCTGTTTTTT.

This sequence joins TRBV9 and TRBJ1-3; unclear D gene. Germline V gene sequence: CDR1 SGDLS, CDR2 YYNGEE. The CDR3 contains 15 residues. The V and J ends lost 3 bases and 3 bases respectively, with 13 bases between them. The CDR3 loop is CASSAPAEGGNTIYF. Here the CDR3 DNA reads TGTGCCAGCAGCGCCCCCGCCGAGGGTGGAAACACCATATATTTT. The whole variable domain, filled in from reference TRBV9 and TRBJ1-3, reads DSGVTQTPKHLITATGQRVTLRCSPRSGDLSVYWYQQSLDQGLQFLIQYYNGEERAKGNILERFSAQQFPDLHSELNLSSLELGDSALYFCASSAPAEGGNTIYFGEGSWLTVV.

The J gene is TRBJ2-1, the V gene TRBV4-3, with 7 bases fitting TRBD2. CDR3 length: 16 residues. V gave up 0 bases and J gave up 7 bases; unmatched junction bases: 9. Looked up from germline, CDR1 is LGHNA and CDR2 is YSLEER. The CDR3 nucleotides read TGCGCCAGCAGCCAAGATCTCGCTAGCGGAGGAAATGAGCAGTTCTTC. The encoded protein is CASSQDLASGGNEQFF.

This clone has a handful of counts. The chain has TRBV29-1 and TRBJ2-7; 7 bases align to TRBD1. The CDR3 runs 14 residues. Germline V lookup: CDR1 SQVTM, CDR2 ANQGSEA. V dropped 6 bases and J dropped 6; count of bases not matched to a gene: 14. In DNA form, the CDR3 reads TGCAGCGTAGCTTCCGGGACAGAACTCTCCGAGCAGTACTTC. Translating it yields CSVASGTELSEQYF.

The chain combines TRBV29-1 with TRBJ2-6, with D tentatively TRBD1 (6 bases). This CDR3 is built from 18 residues. CDR1 and CDR2 (germline): SQVTM, ANQGSEA. The CDR3 is CGAVEYSRGATGANVLTF. The CDR3 DNA sequence: TGCGGCGCAGTAGAGTACTCCAGGGGCGCCACTGGGGCCAACGTCCTGACTTTC.

The chain recombines TRBV29-1 with TRBJ1-1, with a tentative D call TRBD1 (6 bases). V lost 2 bases to trimming and J lost 10 bases, with 17 bases between them. CDR3 length: 13 amino acids. Germline V gives CDR1 SQVTM, CDR2 ANQGSEA. The CDR3 here is CSVELRQGLSAFF. CDR3 in DNA: TGCAGCGTTGAACTCCGGCAGGGGTTATCAGCTTTCTTT. The full variable domain, rest sourced from reference TRBV29-1 and TRBJ1-1, is SAVISQKPSRDICQRGTSLTIQCQVDSQVTMMFWYRQQPGQSLTLIATANQGSEATYESGFVIDKFPISRPNLTFSTLTVSNMSPEDSSIYLCSVELRQGLSAFFGQGTRLTVV.

The V call is TRBV4-3, the J call TRBJ2-7, with 8 positions matching TRBD1. The ends lost 4 bases at V and 5 bases at J; junction bases unmatched: 10. The CDR3 has 15 amino acids. CDR1 and CDR2 (germline): LGHNA, YSLEER. In DNA form, the CDR3 reads TGCGCCAGCAGCCCCCAGGGGGCAGTCAGCGACGAGCAGTACTTC. Translating gives CASSPQGAVSDEQYF.